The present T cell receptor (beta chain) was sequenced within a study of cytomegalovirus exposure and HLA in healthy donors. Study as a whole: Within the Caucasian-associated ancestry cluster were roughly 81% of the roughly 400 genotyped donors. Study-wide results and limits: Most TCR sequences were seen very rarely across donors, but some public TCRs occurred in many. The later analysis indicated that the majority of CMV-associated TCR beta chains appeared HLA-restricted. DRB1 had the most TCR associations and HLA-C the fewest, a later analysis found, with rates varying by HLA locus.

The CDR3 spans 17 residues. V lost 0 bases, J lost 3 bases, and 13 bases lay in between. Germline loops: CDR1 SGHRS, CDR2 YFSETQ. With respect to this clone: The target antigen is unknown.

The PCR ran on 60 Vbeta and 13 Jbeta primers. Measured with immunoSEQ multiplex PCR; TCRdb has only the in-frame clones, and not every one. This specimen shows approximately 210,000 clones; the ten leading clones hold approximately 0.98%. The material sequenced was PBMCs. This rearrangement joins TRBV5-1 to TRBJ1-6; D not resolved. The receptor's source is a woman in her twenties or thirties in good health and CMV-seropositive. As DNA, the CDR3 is TGCGCCAGCAGCTTGGCCAGGTCGGGGAACTATAATTCACCCCTCCACTTT. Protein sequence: CASSLARSGNYNSPLHF.